This record covers a single TCR beta chain. Its specificity is not known. This record belongs to a study of blood T cells in healthy people across ages. Study details: Template switching captured about one barcoded beta molecule per two T cells. Study-level results: PBMCs were not sorted, which prevented a conclusive comparison of naive versus antigen-experienced cells.

Combining a sample-barcoded 5' primer with a J-beta primer mix, a second PCR ran for roughly 7 to 11 cycles. TCRdb reprocessed the 5' RACE reads with MiXCR, giving one entry per CDR3 protein. The sample holds 600,000 or so distinct CDR3 sequences, under 25% seen once. The V end was cut by 6 bases, the J end by 3 bases, with 24 bases between. The CDR3 covers 17 residues. Sequenced input: blood. The genes are TRBV12-3 or TRBV12-4 and TRBJ2-7; D may be TRBD1 (5 bases). This TCR was recovered from a man in his 70s in good health. The CDR3 sequence is CASSLGPLDIAVYEQYF. CDR3 nucleotide sequence: TGTGCCAGCAGCCTAGGCCCGCTGGACATTGCGGTCTACGAGCAGTACTTC.